This section outlines one TCR beta chain sequence together with its context. Repertoires were generated with immunoSEQ multiplex PCR, while TCRdb's copy carries only in-frame clones and drops some. The table includes 100,000 or so clones, around 86% detected once. These data come from a study of blood T cell repertoires in COVID-19. The sequence was obtained from a woman between 45 and 65 years old who had recovered from COVID-19. The sequenced sample was PBMCs or T cells enriched from blood (not recorded which).

The CDR3: CASSSSDTQYF. DNA for the CDR3: TGTGCCAGCAGCTCTAGCGATACGCAGTATTTT. V is TRBV3-1 (or the pseudogene TRBV3-2) and J is TRBJ2-3, with D perhaps TRBD2 (5 bases). CDR3 length equals 11 residues. The V end was cut by 5 bases, the J end by 6 bases, with 6 bases between. Germline CDR1 LGHDT, CDR2 YNNKEL (reference sequence).